This T cell receptor (beta chain) stems from a study of blood T cell repertoires in COVID-19. Germline assignment: CDR1 MDHEN and CDR2 SYDVKM. V was shortened by 7 bases and J by 6 bases, with 22 bases between the two germline ends. The CDR3 spans 15 residues. The table came from immunoSEQ multiplex PCR; TCRdb's copy has only in-frame clones and leaves some out. The sample holds under 200,000 clones, more than 75% seen once. This clone appeared a single time. This clonotype originated in a woman in her fifties or sixties who had recovered from COVID-19. The sequenced sample consisted of PBMCs or T cells enriched from blood (not recorded which). The chain joins TRBV28 to TRBJ2-7; D is uncertain. The CDR3 spells CASTQSDRVTSEQYF. In DNA, the CDR3 is TGTGCCAGCACCCAGAGCGACCGAGTAACGAGCGAGCAGTACTTC.